This T cell receptor beta chain derives from a study of blood T cells in healthy people across ages. At least ten counts were recorded for this clonotype. Through a sample-barcoded 5' primer and a J-beta primer mix, a second PCR was run for roughly 6 to 12 cycles. The study obtained at least 3 million CDR3-containing paired-end reads from every sample. TCRdb fed the 5' RACE reads into MiXCR, producing one record per CDR3 protein. In the table there are some 890,000 distinct CDR3 sequences, almost 30% of which are singletons. Trimming left V 3 bases short and J 7 bases short, with 15 bases between. Germline lookup yields CDR1 MNHEY and CDR2 SVGAGI. The CDR3 contains 14 residues. Separately, the same data were catalogued under a study of T cells of mothers and their children.

The sequence was obtained from a woman aged 40 to 50 in good health. Sequences were obtained from blood. The chain employs TRBV6-5 and TRBJ1-2, with no clear D. The CDR3: CASSYNRAGSGYTF. Written as DNA, the CDR3 is TGTGCCAGCAGTTATAACCGGGCTGGAAGTGGCTACACCTTC.